Sequencing of this T cell receptor (beta chain) was carried out in a study of blood T cell repertoires in COVID-19. Looking at the study overall: PBMCs, B-cell-depleted T cells, or T cells provided the cDNA or gDNA that made up the material.

The V segment lost 6 bases and the J segment 4 bases; nucleotides outside the gene matches: 6. This CDR3 contains 14 residues. The germline gives CDR1 SGDLS, CDR2 YYNGEE. Here immunoSEQ multiplex PCR was the method, and the copy in TCRdb shows in-frame clones only, minus some. The sample lists around 150,000 clones, roughly 90% occurring once. The material sequenced was peripheral blood. The receptor was isolated from a young man with COVID-19, enrolled during active disease. V and J are TRBV9 and TRBJ2-7; 11 bases line up with TRBD1. This CDR3 is CASTPGQGAYEQYF. CDR3 nucleotide sequence: TGTGCCAGCACCCCCGGACAGGGGGCGTACGAGCAGTACTTC.